This record covers a single T cell receptor (beta chain). The sample belongs to a study of T-cell reconstitution after alpha-beta-depleted transplantation in children. Preparation of the TCRbeta library used unique molecular identifiers. Using its own MiXCR run on the PCR reads, TCRdb lists one record per CDR3 protein. This table has 190,000 or so distinct CDR3 sequences, over 5.5% appearing once. Looked up from germline, CDR1 is SGHTA and CDR2 is FQGNSA. V lost 1 base to trimming and J lost 5 bases, with 20 bases between them. The CDR3 extends over 17 amino acids. This sequence was found in a human donor who donated a stem cell graft to a child with Wiskott-Aldrich syndrome. The source was PBMCs from the stem cell graft donor, collected from the stem cell graft. The chain has TRBV7-2 and TRBJ2-5; unclear D gene. For the CDR3, the DNA is TGTGCCAGCAGCTTAGGGTCTATCCTGCCAGTTGGGGAGACCCAGTACTTC. Encoded protein: CASSLGSILPVGETQYF.